Listed below are T cell receptor beta chains from one sample, sequenced in a study of sequential checkpoint blockade in melanoma. Produced via immunoSEQ multiplex PCR; TCRdb's table is partial and in-frame only. The sample gives approximately 3,700 clones, 45% to 65% of which show up once; 60% to 75% is in the top ten. Here the sequenced sample was CD8+ T cells sorted from blood (inferred from file names), taken from a patient given nivolumab and ipilimumab in sequence. The receptors originated from a human donor with melanoma. CDR3s include the opening cysteine and the closing phenylalanine or tryptophan. Fields, in order: J gene, V gene, clone size, D gene, CDR3 DNA, CDR3 protein. The D gene is left open where the match is weak. The size entry is marked missing in some rows and otherwise reads once, few, many or a size class.

j_call: TRBJ2-7
v_call: TRBV27
clone_size: NA
d_call: NA
cdr3_nt: TGTGCCAGCAGTTCCTTGAACACCTACGAGCAGTACTTC
cdr3_aa: CASSSLNTYEQYF

j_call: TRBJ1-2
v_call: TRBV9
clone_size: NA
d_call: NA
cdr3_nt: TGTGCCAGCAGTTTAAGTTCCGGGTCCATTTATGGCTACACCTTC
cdr3_aa: CASSLSSGSIYGYTF

j_call: TRBJ2-1
v_call: TRBV5-1
clone_size: once
d_call: TRBD2
cdr3_nt: TGCGCCAGCAGCTTAGCGGGACTGAACTACAATGAGCAGTTCTTC
cdr3_aa: CASSLAGLNYNEQFF

j_call: TRBJ1-5
v_call: TRBV2
clone_size: once
d_call: NA
cdr3_nt: TGTGCCAGCAGGGAGGGGTCGGATAGCAATCAGCCCCAGCATTTT
cdr3_aa: CASREGSDSNQPQHF

j_call: TRBJ2-7
v_call: TRBV29-1
clone_size: NA
d_call: NA
cdr3_nt: TGCAGCGCTTCCGGGTCCGCACTCACCTACGAGCAGTACTTC
cdr3_aa: CSASGSALTYEQYF

j_call: TRBJ2-1
v_call: TRBV19
clone_size: NA
d_call: NA
cdr3_nt: TGTGCCAGTAGTCGGGGTCTGGGCCCCAATGAGCAGTTCTTC
cdr3_aa: CASSRGLGPNEQFF

j_call: TRBJ2-7
v_call: TRBV28
clone_size: NA
d_call: TRBD2
cdr3_nt: TGTGCCAGCAGTTCGCCAGGGGGACTAGCGGGAAGGGGCTCCTACGAGCAGTACTTC
cdr3_aa: CASSSPGGLAGRGSYEQYF

j_call: TRBJ2-5
v_call: TRBV5-4
clone_size: NA
d_call: TRBD2
cdr3_nt: TGTGCCAGCAGCTCGATGGGACTAGCAGGACCAGGCGAGACCCAGTACTTC
cdr3_aa: CASSSMGLAGPGETQYF

j_call: TRBJ2-7
v_call: TRBV19
clone_size: NA
d_call: TRBD1
cdr3_nt: TGTGCCAGTAGCCCAGGGGGCGAGAATTCCTACGAGCAGTACTTC
cdr3_aa: CASSPGGENSYEQYF

j_call: TRBJ2-7
v_call: TRBV7-9
clone_size: few
d_call: TRBD1
cdr3_nt: TGTGCCAGCAGCTTTAGCCTGACAGGGCACGAGCAGTACTTC
cdr3_aa: CASSFSLTGHEQYF

j_call: TRBJ2-7
v_call: TRBV5-1
clone_size: NA
d_call: TRBD2
cdr3_nt: TGCGCCAGCAGTAACGGACTAGCGGGGCCCTACGAGCAGTACTTC
cdr3_aa: CASSNGLAGPYEQYF

j_call: TRBJ2-6
v_call: TRBV2
clone_size: few
d_call: NA
cdr3_nt: TGTGCCAGCAGTGAAGCGGAGGGCTCTGGGGCCAACGTCCTGACTTTC
cdr3_aa: CASSEAEGSGANVLTF

j_call: TRBJ1-5
v_call: TRBV6-5
clone_size: once
d_call: TRBD1
cdr3_nt: TGTGCCAGCAGTACGGACAGGGGTTGGCAGCCCCAGCATTTT
cdr3_aa: CASSTDRGWQPQHF

j_call: TRBJ2-2
v_call: TRBV6-4
clone_size: NA
d_call: NA
cdr3_nt: TGTGCCAGCAGTGACTCCTCGTTAGACAGGAACACCGGGGAGCTGTTTTTT
cdr3_aa: CASSDSSLDRNTGELFF

j_call: TRBJ2-7
v_call: TRBV6-1
clone_size: NA
d_call: NA
cdr3_nt: TGTGCCAGCAGTATCTGGGAGGACTCCTACGAGCAGTACTTC
cdr3_aa: CASSIWEDSYEQYF

j_call: TRBJ1-2
v_call: TRBV9
clone_size: NA
d_call: NA
cdr3_nt: TGTGCCAGCAGCGTAGTATCCGGGACTAACTATGGCTACACCTTC
cdr3_aa: CASSVVSGTNYGYTF

j_call: TRBJ2-1
v_call: TRBV27
clone_size: NA
d_call: TRBD2
cdr3_nt: TGTGCCAGCACTCCTTTTGTCGGTAGCGGGAGAGGCGCCAATGAGCAGTTCTTC
cdr3_aa: CASTPFVGSGRGANEQFF

j_call: TRBJ2-7
v_call: TRBV19
clone_size: large
d_call: TRBD1
cdr3_nt: TGTGCCAGTAGTATCACAGGGGGTATCTACGAGCAGTACTTC
cdr3_aa: CASSITGGIYEQYF

j_call: TRBJ1-1
v_call: TRBV27
clone_size: few
d_call: TRBD1
cdr3_nt: TGTGCCAGCAGTTCGACAGGGGATATCAGTACTGAAGCTTTCTTT
cdr3_aa: CASSSTGDISTEAFF

j_call: TRBJ1-2
v_call: TRBV4-1
clone_size: NA
d_call: NA
cdr3_nt: TGCGCCAGCAGCCTAGACAGGTTCGGTGGTGATGGCTACACCTTC
cdr3_aa: CASSLDRFGGDGYTF

j_call: TRBJ2-7
v_call: TRBV6-5
clone_size: NA
d_call: TRBD2
cdr3_nt: TGTGCCAGCAAGCACCACCCGGGGGGTCACGAGCAGTACTTC
cdr3_aa: CASKHHPGGHEQYF

j_call: TRBJ2-1
v_call: TRBV9
clone_size: NA
d_call: NA
cdr3_nt: TGTGCCAGCAGCGTAGGTGGGAGTGAGGTGACCTACAATGAGCAGTTCTTC
cdr3_aa: CASSVGGSEVTYNEQFF

j_call: TRBJ1-5
v_call: TRBV5-3
clone_size: few
d_call: NA
cdr3_nt: TGTGCCAGAAGCTTGCAACAGGGAAATCAGCCCCAGCATTTT
cdr3_aa: CARSLQQGNQPQHF

j_call: TRBJ1-4
v_call: TRBV19
clone_size: NA
d_call: NA
cdr3_nt: TGTGCCAGTAGTGCCGTCGGACCCGGGGGTAATGAAAAACTGTTTTTT
cdr3_aa: CASSAVGPGGNEKLFF

j_call: TRBJ1-4
v_call: TRBV7-9
clone_size: NA
d_call: NA
cdr3_nt: TGTGCCAGCAGCTTCGGTGAATTTGAAAAACTGTTTTTT
cdr3_aa: CASSFGEFEKLFF

j_call: TRBJ1-4
v_call: TRBV7-6
clone_size: few
d_call: NA
cdr3_nt: TGTGCCAGCAGGTCCGAGCGAAGTGAAAAACTGTTTTTT
cdr3_aa: CASRSERSEKLFF

j_call: TRBJ1-1
v_call: TRBV30
clone_size: NA
d_call: NA
cdr3_nt: TGTGCCTGGAGTTCACAGGGATACACTGAAGCTTTCTTT
cdr3_aa: CAWSSQGYTEAFF

j_call: TRBJ1-2
v_call: TRBV5-4
clone_size: NA
d_call: NA
cdr3_nt: TGTGCCAGCAGCTCCCACCCATCGGACAATTCCTACACCTTC
cdr3_aa: CASSSHPSDNSYTF

j_call: TRBJ2-7
v_call: TRBV13
clone_size: few
d_call: NA
cdr3_nt: TGTGCCAGCAGTAACTCCTACGAGCAGTACTTC
cdr3_aa: CASSNSYEQYF

j_call: TRBJ1-2
v_call: TRBV6-5
clone_size: NA
d_call: NA
cdr3_nt: TGTGCCAGCAGTTACGCGGTCACAGGTGACTATGGCTACACCTTC
cdr3_aa: CASSYAVTGDYGYTF

j_call: TRBJ2-7
v_call: TRBV6-5
clone_size: few
d_call: TRBD2
cdr3_nt: TGTGCCAGCAGGTGGGGGGGCGAGCAGTACTTC
cdr3_aa: CASRWGGEQYF

j_call: TRBJ2-7
v_call: TRBV4-1
clone_size: NA
d_call: TRBD2
cdr3_nt: TGCGCCAGCAGCCAATCTAGCGGGAGGGCCGGATGGTCCTACGAGCAGTACTTC
cdr3_aa: CASSQSSGRAGWSYEQYF

j_call: TRBJ1-1
v_call: TRBV4-1
clone_size: NA
d_call: NA
cdr3_nt: TGCGCCAGCAGCCAAGATATAGGTCAGGGAGGGACTGAAGCTTTCTTT
cdr3_aa: CASSQDIGQGGTEAFF

j_call: TRBJ2-1
v_call: TRBV7-6
clone_size: once
d_call: TRBD2
cdr3_nt: TGTGCCAGCAGCCCGGCCACTAGCGGGAAATACAATGAGCAGTTCTTC
cdr3_aa: CASSPATSGKYNEQFF

j_call: TRBJ2-7
v_call: TRBV4-3
clone_size: NA
d_call: TRBD2
cdr3_nt: TGCGCCAGCAGCCAAGATCCGGGAGGAAGCTCCTACGAGCAGTACTTC
cdr3_aa: CASSQDPGGSSYEQYF

j_call: TRBJ2-1
v_call: TRBV29-1
clone_size: once
d_call: NA
cdr3_nt: TGCAGCGTTGATGGGGAGTTCCACACTAATGAGCAGTTCTTC
cdr3_aa: CSVDGEFHTNEQFF

j_call: TRBJ2-1
v_call: TRBV4-3
clone_size: NA
d_call: TRBD2
cdr3_nt: TGCGCCAGCAGCCAAGGGGACTACGAAACCAATGAGCAGTTCTTC
cdr3_aa: CASSQGDYETNEQFF